These T cell receptor beta chains were read from a single sample in a study of control samples from healthy donors and cancer patients. TCRdb's table, derived via immunoSEQ multiplex PCR, lists solely in-frame clones and lacks some. The table lists around 94,000 clones, roughly 86% of them singletons, with roughly 1.3% in the top ten. The sample comprised blood. Receptors were obtained from a woman aged 50 to 60 in good health. The CDR3 runs from the conserved cysteine through the conserved F or W. The D gene is left open where the match is weak. Only some rows state a clone size, as once, few, many or a class for expanded clones.

D gene	V gene	J gene	clone size	CDR3 protein	CDR3 DNA
TRBD1	TRBV7-9	TRBJ1-1	NA	CASHRTGKNTEAFF	TGTGCCAGCCACCGGACAGGAAAGAACACTGAAGCTTTCTTT
TRBD1	TRBV19	TRBJ1-2	NA	CASSATGGAGYGYTF	TGTGCCAGTAGTGCCACAGGGGGCGCGGGGTATGGCTACACCTTC
TRBD1	TRBV6-1	TRBJ2-6	NA	CASSERGQGGAGANVLTF	TGTGCCAGCAGTGAACGGGGACAGGGGGGCGCTGGGGCCAACGTCCTGACTTTC
NA	TRBV9	TRBJ2-7	NA	CASSVGPQSSYEQYF	TGTGCCAGCAGCGTAGGTCCCCAGAGCTCCTACGAGCAGTACTTC
TRBD2	TRBV4-3	TRBJ2-1	NA	CASSQEAGGHEQFF	TGCGCCAGCAGCCAAGAAGCGGGGGGCCATGAGCAGTTCTTC
TRBD2	TRBV7-2	TRBJ2-3	NA	CASSHRGGRGTDTQYF	TGTGCCAGCAGCCACCGGGGGGGCCGAGGCACAGATACGCAGTATTTT
NA	TRBV9	TRBJ2-6	NA	CASSLLDGSGANVLTF	TGTGCCAGCAGCTTACTGGACGGATCTGGGGCCAACGTCCTGACTTTC
TRBD2	TRBV6-5	TRBJ2-5	NA	CASKREGRETQYF	TGTGCCAGCAAGCGGGAGGGCCGGGAGACCCAGTACTTC
TRBD1	TRBV10-3	TRBJ2-1	NA	CAISESIGTGGRGYNEQFF	TGTGCCATCAGTGAGTCGATCGGGACAGGGGGCCGGGGGTACAATGAGCAGTTCTTC
TRBD1	TRBV13	TRBJ2-3	NA	CASSTGGLNTQYF	TGTGCCAGCAGCACAGGGGGCCTGAATACGCAGTATTTT
TRBD2	TRBV19	TRBJ2-7	once	CASSILTGGSYEQYF	TGTGCCAGTAGTATTCTAACGGGGGGATCCTACGAGCAGTACTTC
TRBD1	TRBV7-9	TRBJ1-2	NA	CASSSHRDRQLYGYTF	TGTGCCAGCAGCTCCCACCGGGACAGGCAGCTCTATGGCTACACCTTC
NA	TRBV6-6	TRBJ1-2	NA	CASRPYGDGYTF	TGTGCCAGCCGACCCTATGGGGATGGCTACACCTTC
NA	TRBV18	TRBJ2-2	NA	CASSPGGHNTGELFF	TGTGCCAGCTCACCGGGGGGACATAACACCGGGGAGCTGTTTTTT
TRBD2	TRBV3-1/TRBV3-2	TRBJ2-2	once	CASSFPSPAGAGELFF	TGTGCCAGCAGCTTCCCTTCCCCAGCGGGGGCCGGGGAGCTGTTTTTT
NA	TRBV6-1	TRBJ1-1	NA	CASSERGQPNTEAFF	TGTGCCAGCAGTGAACGGGGTCAGCCGAACACTGAAGCTTTCTTT
TRBD2	TRBV25-1	TRBJ2-2	NA	CASSEQLAFGGTGELFF	TGTGCCAGCAGTGAACAACTAGCGTTTGGTGGCACCGGGGAGCTGTTTTTT
NA	TRBV11-2	TRBJ1-4	NA	CASSLVGGALNEKLFF	TGTGCCAGCAGCTTAGTTGGGGGTGCTCTTAATGAAAAACTGTTTTTT
NA	TRBV28	TRBJ2-7	NA	CASSFVLGSSYEQYF	TGTGCCAGCAGTTTCGTTTTGGGCAGCTCCTACGAGCAGTACTTC
TRBD2	TRBV5-6	TRBJ2-3	NA	CASSLGLAQLVGDTQYF	TGTGCCAGCAGCCTAGGACTAGCCCAGCTGGTTGGAGATACGCAGTATTTT
TRBD1	TRBV19	TRBJ1-3	NA	CASTTWTGGGNTIYF	TGTGCCAGTACAACTTGGACAGGGGGAGGAAACACCATATATTTT
TRBD2	TRBV7-6	TRBJ2-7	NA	CASSVSSEGLAEPYEQYF	TGTGCCAGCAGCGTGAGTTCGGAGGGACTAGCGGAGCCCTACGAGCAGTACTTC
TRBD2	TRBV19	TRBJ2-1	NA	CASGSVTSVNEQFF	TGTGCCAGCGGTTCAGTGACTAGCGTCAATGAGCAGTTCTTC
NA	TRBV6-1	TRBJ2-2	NA	CASSEARGTGELFF	TGTGCCAGCAGTGAAGCCCGGGGAACCGGGGAGCTGTTTTTT